This is a list of T cell receptor beta chains from one sample in a study of shared clonotypes between healthy human individuals. The protocol was immunoSEQ multiplex PCR, while the TCRdb copy is restricted to in-frame clones and leaves out a portion. The top ten hold over 10% of the sample, which has around 500,000 clones, about 79% seen once. Sequences were obtained from PBMCs. The receptor set was obtained from a woman in her thirties or forties in good health. Some clones in this sample may be carry-over from other donors' samples. The conserved cysteine and the conserved F or W are not part of the CDR3 here. Where a row states a size, it is once, few, many or the class of an expanded clone; other rows omit it.

v_call,clone_size,j_call,cdr3_aa
TRBV15,.,TRBJ1-5,ATSRDLGSSNQPQH
TRBV6-7,.,TRBJ2-5,ASSTTTGGGVQETQY
TRBV5-5,.,TRBJ1-3,ASSLAGAGNTIY
TRBV5-1,.,TRBJ1-1,ASSLGDGWTEAF
TRBV5-8,.,TRBJ1-5,ASSWIGQPQH
TRBV28,few,TRBJ2-7,ASSLFDRGWEQY
TRBV18,.,TRBJ2-1,ASSTVGPPDCEQF
TRBV29-1,.,TRBJ2-2,GVPRTSGSSTGELF
TRBV7-2,.,TRBJ2-3,ASSPGGGTQY
TRBV6-1,.,TRBJ2-7,ASRLAGVYEQY
TRBV7-9,.,TRBJ2-5,ASSLLAGGLGETQY
TRBV5-1,.,TRBJ2-7,ASTPGRDRATYEQY
TRBV2,.,TRBJ1-5,ASKPTAGPQH
TRBV7-9,.,TRBJ2-5,ASNHNRVQETQY
TRBV27,.,TRBJ1-4,ASTSANEKLF
TRBV5-6,.,.,ASSDLGQGLNYGYT
TRBV10-3,.,TRBJ1-1,AISETLTGTEAF
TRBV30,.,TRBJ2-2,AWSTGTGDTGELF
TRBV5-6,.,TRBJ1-2,ASSLVDDRVYGYT
TRBV5-1,.,TRBJ1-4,ASSSDRADEKLF
TRBV25-1,.,TRBJ1-4,ASSELGAMGKLF
TRBV18,few,TRBJ2-3,ASSPWENTDTQY
TRBV11-2,once,TRBJ2-2,ASSFERGTGELF
TRBV13,once,TRBJ1-5,ASSRYSNQPQH
TRBV30,once,TRBJ1-2,AWSVAGYGYT
TRBV6-1,many,TRBJ2-1,ASVLLAGGGDEQF
TRBV28,few,TRBJ2-7,ASRTRTSGYYEQY